Included here is one T cell receptor (beta chain) sequence, with context. Its antigen is still unknown. A far larger clone differs by one base, so this is likely a read error. These data are taken from a study of read filtering for tumor transcriptome and immune sequencing. Across the whole study: After DNase treatment, RNA was made into whole-transcriptome libraries. Broader study findings: RNA-seq captured clonotypes less deeply and reliably than IR-seq. The CD138-negative fraction was mixed bone marrow immune cells, not pure T cells. IR-seq and RNA-seq agreed better without single-read clonotypes.

Germline V CDR1 and CDR2: SGHTA, FQGNSA. This CDR3 region has 16 residues. Molecular barcoded adaptors covering alpha/delta and beta/gamma chains were used on about 390 ng RNA. TCRdb reprocessed the reads via MiXCR and lists one record per CDR3 protein. Of about 22,000 distinct CDR3 sequences in the sample, approximately 14% were seen once. Sequencing input: a population of CD138-negative cells sorted from bone marrow. The clonotype was recovered from a donor at least 40 years old with multiple myeloma. The chain joins TRBV7-2 to TRBJ1-1; tentative D call: TRBD1 (6 bases). The tail of the sequence fits TRBJ1-6 better, so the J call may be wrong. The CDR3 DNA is TGTGCCAGCAGTAACCGGGACGGGGGCGTCTATTCACCCCTCCACTTT. It codes for CASSNRDGGVYSPLHF.